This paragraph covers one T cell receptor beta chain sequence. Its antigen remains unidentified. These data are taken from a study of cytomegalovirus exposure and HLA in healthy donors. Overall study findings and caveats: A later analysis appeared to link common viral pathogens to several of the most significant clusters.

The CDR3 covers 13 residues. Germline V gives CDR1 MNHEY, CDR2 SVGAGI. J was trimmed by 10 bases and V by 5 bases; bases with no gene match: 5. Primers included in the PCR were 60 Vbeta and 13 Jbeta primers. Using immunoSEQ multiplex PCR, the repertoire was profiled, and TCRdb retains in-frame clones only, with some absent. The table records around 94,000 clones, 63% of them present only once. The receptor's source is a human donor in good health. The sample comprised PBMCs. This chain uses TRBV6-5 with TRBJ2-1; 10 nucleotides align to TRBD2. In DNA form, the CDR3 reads TGTGCCAGCAGTAGCGGGAGGGCCAGAGAGCAGTTCTTC. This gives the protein CASSSGRAREQFF.